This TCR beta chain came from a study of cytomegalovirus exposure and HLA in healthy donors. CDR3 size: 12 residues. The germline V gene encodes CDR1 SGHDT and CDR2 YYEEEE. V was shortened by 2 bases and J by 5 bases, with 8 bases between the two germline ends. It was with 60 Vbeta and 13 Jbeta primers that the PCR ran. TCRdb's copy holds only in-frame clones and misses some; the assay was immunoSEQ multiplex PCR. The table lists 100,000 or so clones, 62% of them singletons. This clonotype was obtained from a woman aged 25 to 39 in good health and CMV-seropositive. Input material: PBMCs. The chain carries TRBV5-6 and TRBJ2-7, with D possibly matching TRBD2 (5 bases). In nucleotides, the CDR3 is TGTGCCAGCAGCTTAATCGGGGACGAGCAGTACTTC. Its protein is CASSLIGDEQYF.